The 20 T cell receptor beta chains reported below all come from one sample, sequenced in a study of cytomegalovirus exposure and HLA in healthy donors. Sequencing was performed with immunoSEQ multiplex PCR; in TCRdb, only in-frame clones are kept and a portion is missing. The profile shows about 130,000 clones, around four fifths of them singletons. The sample taken for sequencing was PBMCs. Every receptor here comes from a man aged 25 to 40 in good health and CMV-seropositive.

The chain joins TRBV18 to TRBJ2-7; 9 bases fit TRBD2. The V segment lost 2 bases and the J segment 0 bases; nucleotides outside the gene matches: 2. Germline-derived CDR1 and CDR2 are KGHSH and LQKENI. The CDR3 runs 15 residues. CDR3 sequence reads: CASSPKTSGSYEQYF. The CDR3 bases are TGTGCCAGCTCACCAAAGACTAGCGGCTCCTACGAGCAGTACTTC.

The chain links TRBV4-1 to TRBJ2-7, with 8 bases lining up with TRBD1. This CDR3 is built from 16 residues. Germline trimming cut 2 bases from V and 4 bases from J; bases unmatched to any gene: 10. Germline CDR1 is MGHRA and CDR2 is YSYEKL. CDR3 loop: CASSQFLDRVGYEQYF. For the CDR3, the DNA is TGCGCCAGCAGCCAATTCCTGGACAGGGTGGGGTACGAGCAGTACTTC.

The chain joins TRBV19 to TRBJ1-1; D unresolved. The V end lost 4 bases, the J end lost 0 bases, and 15 bases lay between the germline ends. The CDR3 contains 16 residues. In germline, CDR1 is LNHDA, CDR2 SQIVND (reference sequence). CDR3 sequence reads: CASSKATKQMNTEAFF. The DNA for the CDR3 is TGTGCCAGTAGTAAGGCTACGAAACAGATGAACACTGAAGCTTTCTTT. Full variable domain (outside the CDR3, taken from reference TRBV19 and TRBJ1-1): DGGITQSPKYLFRKEGQNVTLSCEQNLNHDAMYWYRQDPGQGLRLIYYSQIVNDFQKGDIAEGYSVSREKKESFPLTVTSAQKNPTAFYLCASSKATKQMNTEAFFGQGTRLTVV.

V is TRBV5-1 and J is TRBJ2-7, with 9 bases identical to TRBD1. The ends lost 2 bases at V and 2 bases at J; junction bases unmatched: 5. From germline, CDR1 is SGHRS and CDR2 YFSETQ. This CDR3 has 15 amino acids. The CDR3 is CASSFTGQGPYEQYF. DNA of the CDR3: TGCGCCAGCAGCTTTACGGGACAGGGTCCCTACGAGCAGTACTTC.

The V and J genes are TRBV25-1 and TRBJ1-1, with 7 bases fitting TRBD1. V trimming: 7 bases; J trimming: 1 base; junction bases outside the gene matches: 12. The germline V gene encodes CDR1 MGHDK and CDR2 SYGVNS. This CDR3 is built from 16 residues. CDR3 sequence reads: CASTSPRPGGNTEAFF. As DNA, the CDR3 is TGTGCCAGCACCAGCCCACGTCCAGGGGGGAACACTGAAGCTTTCTTT.

The sample holds one count of this clone. The rearrangement joins TRBV30 to TRBJ2-1; possibly TRBD1 for D (5 bases). V was clipped by 0 bases and J by 12 bases, with 12 bases between them. The CDR3 is made up of 12 amino acids. Germline V gives CDR1 GTSNPN, CDR2 SVGIG (reference sequence). The CDR3 DNA is TGTGCCTGGAGTGTAAAGGGGCTTGGGCAGTTCTTC. It encodes CAWSVKGLGQFF.

The chain recombines TRBV27 with TRBJ2-2; D remains ambiguous. This CDR3 contains 11 residues. V was shortened by 8 bases and J by 1 base, with 2 bases between the two germline ends. CDR1 is MNHEY and CDR2 is SMNVEV in the germline V gene (reference sequence). The DNA for the CDR3 is TGTGCCAGCCGGAACACCGGGGAGCTGTTTTTT. This gives the protein CASRNTGELFF.

The chain joins TRBV7-9 to TRBJ2-5, with TRBD2 as a possible D gene (6 bases). This CDR3 comprises 14 residues. Trimming removed 2 bases from V and 5 bases from J, with 12 bases in between. Germline CDR1 reads SEHNR; CDR2 reads FQNEAQ (reference sequence). The CDR3 spells CASSLIRGWETQYF. In DNA, the CDR3 is TGTGCCAGCAGCTTAATCCGGGGGTGGGAGACCCAGTACTTC.

This clone turned up a few times. V gene TRBV29-1 combines with J gene TRBJ1-2; 8 nucleotides agree with TRBD1. The CDR3 is 13 residues long. Trimming took 5 bases from V and 7 from J; bases not matched to a gene: 9. CDR1 is SQVTM, CDR2 ANQGSEA, per germline. CDR3 DNA sequence: TGCAGCGTTTCCACCGGGACAGGATCTGGCTACACCTTC. Encoded protein: CSVSTGTGSGYTF.

CDR3 loop: CASSPRTGANTEAFF. The CDR3 nucleotides read TGTGCCAGCAGCCCGCGGACAGGGGCGAACACTGAAGCTTTCTTT. The V call is TRBV6-1, the J call TRBJ1-1; 9 bases line up with TRBD1. Germline V gene data show CDR1 as MNHNS and CDR2 as SASEGT. The CDR3 length is 15 residues. Trimming removed 6 bases from V and 1 base from J; junction bases left unmatched: 6.

The V call is TRBV2, the J call TRBJ2-5; D gene ambiguous. This CDR3 is built from 12 residues. Germline lookup yields CDR1 SNHLY and CDR2 FYNNEI. V lost 4 bases to trimming and J lost 0 bases, with 3 bases between them. CDR3 amino acids: CASSAYQETQYF. The CDR3 nucleotides read TGTGCCAGCAGTGCGTACCAAGAGACCCAGTACTTC.

CDR3 in DNA: TGTGCCAGCAGCGAAACAGGAAGATGGGCGGACACCGGGGAGCTGTTTTTT. The encoded protein is CASSETGRWADTGELFF. V gene TRBV7-6 combines with J gene TRBJ2-2; possibly TRBD1 for D (5 bases). V was pared by 5 bases and J by 3 bases, with 19 bases between. The germline gives CDR1 SGHVS, CDR2 FNYEAQ. The CDR3 has 17 residues.

This chain joins TRBV7-6 and TRBJ1-5, with D possibly being TRBD1 (6 bases). V dropped 5 bases and J dropped 7 bases, with 12 bases sitting between them. CDR1 SGHVS and CDR2 FNYEAQ come from the germline V gene. This CDR3 has 13 amino acids. The CDR3 sequence: CASSRGGGQPQHF. The CDR3 region has the DNA TGTGCCAGCAGCCGAGGGGGGGGCCAGCCCCAGCATTTT.

This clone has at least ten counts. The sample holds other DNA sequences that translate to the same CDR3. The rearrangement links TRBV10-2 to TRBJ2-7; 8 bases are shared with TRBD1. The V gene end was trimmed by 3 bases and the J gene end by 3 bases; junction bases not matched to a gene: 4. Germline V gene sequence: CDR1 WSHSY, CDR2 SAAADI. This CDR3 comprises 14 residues. The CDR3 DNA is TGCGCCAGCAGTGACACAGGGGGGATCTACGAGCAGTACTTC. Its protein is CASSDTGGIYEQYF.

The V and J genes are TRBV5-1 and TRBJ1-2; 10 positions agree with TRBD1. The germline gives CDR1 SGHRS, CDR2 YFSETQ. Trimming took 0 bases from V and 8 from J; bases not matched to a gene: 1. The CDR3 runs 13 residues. In DNA form, the CDR3 reads TGCGCCAGCAGCTTGGGACAGGGGGCAGGCTACACCTTC. Amino acids: CASSLGQGAGYTF.

V is TRBV2 and J is TRBJ1-1; 8 bases are a match to TRBD1. The V segment lost 1 base and the J segment 4 bases; nucleotides outside the gene matches: 2. There are 14 residues in the CDR3. Germline V gene sequence: CDR1 SNHLY, CDR2 FYNNEI. CDR3 in amino acids: CASSEGDRGTEAFF. The CDR3 DNA sequence: TGTGCCAGCAGTGAAGGAGACAGGGGCACTGAAGCTTTCTTT.

V usage is TRBV9 and J usage is TRBJ2-1, with TRBD1 matching 9 bases. This CDR3 is 15 amino acids long. CDR1 and CDR2 from the germline V gene are SGDLS and YYNGEE. The ends lost 3 bases at V and 2 bases at J; junction bases unmatched: 3. CDR3 nucleotide sequence: TGTGCCAGCAGCGCACAGGGGGCCCCCTACAATGAGCAGTTCTTC. Residues: CASSAQGAPYNEQFF.

This rearrangement joins TRBV6-5 to TRBJ1-1; a weak D match, TRBD1 (5 bases). The CDR3 has 11 amino acids. The V and J ends lost 6 bases and 7 bases respectively, with 9 bases between them. The V gene's germline CDR1 is MNHEY and CDR2 SVGAGI. CDR3 protein: CASRTQGEAFF. The CDR3 DNA sequence: TGTGCCAGCAGGACTCAGGGTGAAGCTTTCTTT.

V is TRBV6-5 and J is TRBJ2-7; 7 bases are shared with TRBD1. Germline loops: CDR1 MNHEY, CDR2 SVGAGI. This CDR3 spans 13 amino acids. V gave up 6 bases and J gave up 2 bases; unmatched junction bases: 4. CDR3 nucleotides: TGTGCCAGCAGACGCGACAGGGCCTACGAGCAGTACTTC. Translated: CASRRDRAYEQYF.

The chain couples TRBV11-1 to TRBJ2-7; TRBD2 is a possible D gene (6 bases). Germline V gives CDR1 SGHAT, CDR2 FQDESV (reference sequence). Trimming shortened V by 0 bases and J by 3 bases, and 12 bases separated the two germline ends. The CDR3 covers 15 residues. The CDR3 DNA is TGTGCCAGCAGCTTAGCGGGTGGTAGCGGCTACGAGCAGTACTTC. Translating gives CASSLAGGSGYEQYF.